This T cell receptor (beta chain) appears in the sequencing data of a study of Ad26.COV2.S vaccination and SARS-CoV-2 variants. Study-wide background: Donor had been placed in the Ad26.COV2.S arm of the COV1001 trial.

Produced via immunoSEQ multiplex PCR; TCRdb's table is partial and in-frame only. Seen here are about 440,000 clones, about nine tenths observed once, and the top ten hold approximately 4.5%. Treatment given: around 19 received Ad26.COV2.S at low or high dose, single or two shots; roughly 5 received placebo; per-sample allocation not given. The study sampled participants on day 63 after the first vaccine or placebo injection. On this clone itself: The target antigen is unknown.

Trimming left V 0 bases short and J 0 bases short, with 22 bases between. The CDR3 is 20 amino acids. The germline gives CDR1 KGHSH, CDR2 LQKENI. Overall study findings and caveats: The TCR breadth and depth analyses may have produced an underestimate of total T cell responses.

The source is a person aged 18-65 years who received the Ad26.COV2.S COVID-19 vaccine or a placebo. Sequences were derived from peripheral blood, sampled in a trial of Ad26.COV2.S vaccine versus placebo. V and J are TRBV18 and TRBJ2-3, with D tentatively TRBD1 (7 bases). The CDR3 DNA reads as TGTGCCAGCTCACCACCGAGAAATCCAGGGGGACTTTCCAGCACAGATACGCAGTATTTT. As protein: CASSPPRNPGGLSSTDTQYF.